These T cell receptor beta chains were read from a single sample in a study of T cell repertoires in MIS-A myocarditis. This table comes from immunoSEQ multiplex PCR, and its TCRdb copy is limited to in-frame clones, with some not included. This sample has 9,500 to 13,000 clones; roughly 90% occur once, and the top ten carry just over 2%. Sequencing was carried out using thoracic lymph node tissue obtained at autopsy. The receptors come from a man between 18 and 29 years old with fulminant myocarditis from multisystem inflammatory syndrome in adults (MIS-A) after COVID-19. Both conserved end residues are part of each CDR3. The D gene is left open where the match is weak. Expanded clones are given a class, and other clones once, few, many or no size at all.

clone_size	v_call	cdr3_length	j_call	d_call	cdr3_nt	cdr3_aa
.	TRBV19	20	TRBJ2-2	TRBD2	TGTGCCAGTAGTATTCAAAGTGATCTAGCGGGAGTTGGGGCCACCGGGGAGCTGTTTTTT	CASSIQSDLAGVGATGELFF
once	TRBV6-2/TRBV6-3	12	TRBJ2-7	.	TGTGCCAGCAGCCCAGCGGTGGACGAGCAGTACTTC	CASSPAVDEQYF
.	TRBV13	15	TRBJ2-7	TRBD2	TGTGCCAGCAGCTTAGAGTTCGGGACTACCTACGAGCAGTACTTC	CASSLEFGTTYEQYF
.	TRBV19	16	TRBJ2-1	.	TGTGCCAGTAGTCCACCGGGACGCCTCTCCTACAATGAGCAGTTCTTC	CASSPPGRLSYNEQFF
.	TRBV12-3/TRBV12-4	13	TRBJ2-7	.	TGTGCCAGCAGTTTAGCCGGTGGCTACGAGCAGTACTTC	CASSLAGGYEQYF
.	TRBV10-3	14	TRBJ1-1	.	TGTGCCATCAGTGAGAACCAGGGACGAGGTGAAGCTTTCTTT	CAISENQGRGEAFF
.	TRBV7-2	13	TRBJ2-5	TRBD2	TGTGCCAGCAGCTTCAGGAGCGGGGGGGCCCAGTACTTC	CASSFRSGGAQYF
.	TRBV10-3	14	TRBJ2-1	TRBD1	TGTGCCAGTACCGGGACAGGGAACGACAATGAGCAGTTCTTC	CASTGTGNDNEQFF
.	TRBV4-1	16	TRBJ2-7	TRBD1	TGCGCCAGCAGCCAAGAAGGACAGGGGGCCTTCTACGAGCAGTACTTC	CASSQEGQGAFYEQYF
.	TRBV14	14	TRBJ1-1	.	TGTGCCAGCAGCCAGGGCAGGGTGCTCACTGAAGCTTTCTTT	CASSQGRVLTEAFF
.	TRBV6-5	11	TRBJ1-5	.	TGTGCCAGCAGTTCCCATCAGCCCCAGCATTTT	CASSSHQPQHF
.	TRBV7-8	14	TRBJ1-6	.	TGTGCCAGCAGCCGAGGACAGCCGGGATCACCCCTCCACTTT	CASSRGQPGSPLHF
.	TRBV7-3	14	TRBJ2-3	.	TGTGCCAGCAGCCCCACTCACAGCACAGATACGCAGTATTTT	CASSPTHSTDTQYF
.	TRBV7-6	15	TRBJ1-5	.	TGTGCCAGCAGCTTAGATCAGGGTCGCAATCAGCCCCAGCATTTT	CASSLDQGRNQPQHF
.	TRBV5-1	14	TRBJ1-3	.	TGCGCCAGTTCCACAGGCGGATCTGGAAACACCATATATTTT	CASSTGGSGNTIYF
.	TRBV30	18	TRBJ1-3	.	TGTGCCTGGAGCCCCATTGTTTTAGGAGCTCCCTCGGAAAACACCATATATTTT	CAWSPIVLGAPSENTIYF
.	TRBV27	15	TRBJ2-5	TRBD1	TGTGCCAGCAGTGCCCCGGGACAGGGGACAGAGACCCAGTACTTC	CASSAPGQGTETQYF
.	TRBV28	11	TRBJ1-5	.	TGTGCCAGCAGTTTGTCGCAGCCCCAGCATTTT	CASSLSQPQHF
.	TRBV6-5	16	TRBJ2-1	.	TGTGCCAGCAGTTACTCCCTGGGACGTAGCTACAATGAGCAGTTCTTC	CASSYSLGRSYNEQFF
.	TRBV18	15	TRBJ1-1	TRBD1	TGTGCCAGCTCACCTGGGACAGGGCCCTTTTTTGAAGCTTTCTTT	CASSPGTGPFFEAFF
.	TRBV25-1	13	TRBJ1-1	.	TGTGCCAGCAGCCTCGCTGACGGCACTGAAGCTTTCTTT	CASSLADGTEAFF
.	TRBV27	13	TRBJ1-1	TRBD1	TGTGCCAGCAGGGGACAGCTGAACACTGAAGCTTTCTTT	CASRGQLNTEAFF
.	TRBV5-6	16	TRBJ2-2	.	TGTGCCAGCAGCCCGTTCTCGGGCCGGAACACCGGGGAGCTGTTTTTT	CASSPFSGRNTGELFF
.	TRBV5-5	15	TRBJ1-1	.	TGTGCCAGCAGCTTGGCTCAGTCTGAGTACACTGAAGCTTTCTTT	CASSLAQSEYTEAFF
.	TRBV19	14	TRBJ1-5	.	TGTGCCAGTAGCGATTCCCATAGCAATCAGCCCCAGCATTTT	CASSDSHSNQPQHF
.	TRBV4-1	17	TRBJ2-5	TRBD1	TGCGCCAGCAGCCAACCGTCGGACAGGGGCCCGGAAGAGACCCAGTACTTC	CASSQPSDRGPEETQYF
.	TRBV4-3	15	TRBJ2-1	.	TGCGCCAGCAGCCAGGGACGATACTCCTACAATGAGCAGTTCTTC	CASSQGRYSYNEQFF
.	TRBV18	15	TRBJ2-2	.	TGTGCCAGCTCACCCTCGGACGGGAACACCGGGGAGCTGTTTTTT	CASSPSDGNTGELFF
.	TRBV11-2	13	TRBJ2-5	.	.	CASSLFLWETQYF
.	TRBV27	14	TRBJ1-5	.	TGTGCCAGCAGTTTCAACGGTGGCAATCAGCCCCAGCATTTT	CASSFNGGNQPQHF
.	TRBV7-2	15	TRBJ2-3	.	TGTGCCAGCAGCCAAGGGGCGGCGAGCACAGATACGCAGTATTTT	CASSQGAASTDTQYF
few	TRBV27	12	TRBJ2-5	.	TGTGCCAGCAGCCGGAATCAAGAGACCCAGTACTTC	CASSRNQETQYF